The source of this T cell receptor (beta chain) is a study of breast tumors, draining lymph nodes, adjacent tissues. TCRdb passed the multiplex PCR reads through MiXCR, listing each CDR3 protein once. The sample records about 110,000 distinct CDR3 sequences, 30% being singletons. Worth noting for this clonotype: Its antigen is currently unknown. At one of its ends the junction is not consistent with the germline gene, which may arise from a read error.

The CDR3 sequence is 17 residues long. From germline, CDR1 is SEHNR and CDR2 FQNEAQ (reference sequence). Study-level results: Tumor T cell lymph node origin was a supported hypothesis, not proven. Luminal-like breast cancer showed significantly greater tumor-nontumor repertoire similarity than basal-like breast cancer did. Tumor repertoires ranked between lymph nodes and nontumor tissue in diversity, with V and J gene preferences.

Samples came from axillary lymph nodes draining the breast cancer. The source material was axillary lymph node tissue. The rearrangement joins TRBV7-9 to TRBJ1-2; maybe TRBD1 (5 bases). The clonotype originates from a female donor with breast cancer. Some clones in this sample may be carry-over from other donors' samples. CDR3: CAGSLRGVAGGSYGYTF. Written as DNA, the CDR3 is TGTGCCGGCAGCTTAAGAGGGGTGGCTGGGGGGAGCTATGGCTACACCTTC. Looking up the rest from reference TRBV7-9 and TRBJ1-2 gives the full variable domain: DTGVSQNPRHKITKRGQNVTFRCDPISEHNRLYWYRQTLGQGPEFLTYFQNEAQLEKSRLLSDRFSAERPKGSFSTLEIQRTEQGDSAMYLCAGSLRGVAGGSYGYTFGSGTRLTVV.